The 30 T cell receptor beta chains presented below share a single source sample, sequenced in a study of T cell responses to AZD1222 COVID-19 vaccine. Produced via immunoSEQ multiplex PCR; TCRdb's table is partial and in-frame only. The sample lists approximately 120,000 clones, about 85% occurring once. Specimen: peripheral blood, collected on day 0 of AZD1222 vaccination. All receptors derive from an adult in good health.

V is TRBV25-1 and J is TRBJ1-2, with 8 bases lining up with TRBD1. CDR3 size: 14 residues. The V gene's germline CDR1 is MGHDK and CDR2 SYGVNS. Trimming removed 8 bases from V and 6 bases from J; junction bases left unmatched: 11. The CDR3 region is CASEETQGADGYTF. CDR3 sequence (DNA): TGTGCCAGCGAAGAGACCCAGGGGGCGGATGGCTACACCTTC.

The rearrangement links TRBV5-4 to TRBJ2-3, with a tentative D call TRBD1 (7 bases). Germline V gives CDR1 SGHNT, CDR2 YYREEE (reference sequence). This CDR3 spans 15 amino acids. V gave up 4 bases and J gave up 6 bases, with 18 bases separating them. The CDR3 nucleotides are TGTGCCAGCAGCATCGGACAGGCTGGAGGGGATACGCAGTATTTT. This translates into CASSIGQAGGDTQYF.

The V gene is TRBV7-2, the J gene TRBJ1-1, with 7 bases that match TRBD1. With 5 bases clipped from V and 3 bases from J, the junction kept 0 bases outside the gene matches. Germline CDR1 and CDR2: SGHTA and FQGNSA. The CDR3 is made up of 12 amino acids. The CDR3 reads CASSDRDTEAFF. For the CDR3, the DNA is TGTGCCAGCAGCGACAGGGACACTGAAGCTTTCTTT.

The chain carries TRBV5-1 and TRBJ2-7; unclear D gene. Germline V lookup: CDR1 SGHRS, CDR2 YFSETQ. The CDR3 contains 13 residues. V was trimmed by 0 bases and J by 3 bases, leaving 7 bases between them. The CDR3 loop is CASSLDGLYEQYF. CDR3 in DNA: TGCGCCAGCAGCTTGGATGGGCTCTACGAGCAGTACTTC.

This chain uses TRBV19 with TRBJ2-5; no reliable D call. Germline V gene lookup returns CDR1 LNHDA and CDR2 SQIVND (reference sequence). V gave up 2 bases and J gave up 5 bases, with 6 bases separating them. The length of the CDR3 is 12 residues. This CDR3 reads CASSIRSETQYF. The DNA for the CDR3 is TGTGCCAGTAGTATAAGGTCGGAGACCCAGTACTTC.

V gene TRBV18 combines with J gene TRBJ1-5; 9 positions match TRBD1. The CDR3 sequence is 16 residues long. The ends lost 3 bases at V and 3 bases at J; junction bases unmatched: 6. CDR1 is KGHSH and CDR2 is LQKENI in the germline V gene. CDR3 bases: TGTGCCAGCTCACCTGCCGGGACAGGGCCCAATCAGCCCCAGCATTTT. This encodes CASSPAGTGPNQPQHF. The variable domain in full, completed from reference TRBV18 and TRBJ1-5, reads NAGVMQNPRHLVRRRGQEARLRCSPMKGHSHVYWYRQLPEEGLKFMVYLQKENIIDESGMPKERFSAEFPKEGPSILRIQQVVRGDSAAYFCASSPAGTGPNQPQHFGDGTRLSIL.

V and J are TRBV29-1 and TRBJ2-2; no firm D call. Deletions cut 6 bases from V and 5 bases from J, with 4 bases between. Germline-derived CDR1 and CDR2 are SQVTM and ANQGSEA. The CDR3 runs 10 residues. The CDR3: CSVLTGELFF. For the CDR3, the DNA is TGCAGCGTCTTGACCGGGGAGCTGTTTTTT.

The V gene is TRBV19, the J gene TRBJ1-2, with D unclear. V lost 3 bases, J lost 6 bases, and 14 bases lay in between. Germline V gene lookup returns CDR1 LNHDA and CDR2 SQIVND (reference sequence). The CDR3 covers 14 residues. CDR3 in DNA: TGTGCCAGTAGTATGTGGAAATTGGGCCATGGCTACACCTTC. It specifies CASSMWKLGHGYTF.

The chain combines TRBV28 with TRBJ2-7; D may match TRBD1 or TRBD2 (5 bases each). The CDR3 sequence is 13 residues long. The germline V gene encodes CDR1 MDHEN and CDR2 SYDVKM. V was trimmed by 3 bases and J by 4 bases, leaving 10 bases between them. For the CDR3, the DNA is TGTGCCAGCAGTTTGGGACCACCTTACGAGCAGTACTTC. Its protein is CASSLGPPYEQYF.

The chain couples TRBV12-5 to TRBJ2-5; 7 bases agree with TRBD1. V lost 9 bases to trimming and J lost 3 bases; unmatched junction nucleotides: 1. This CDR3 is 11 amino acids long. CDR1 and CDR2 from the germline V gene are LGHNT and FRNRAP. CDR3 nucleotides: TGTGCTAGAGACAGGGAAGAGACCCAGTACTTC. Translating it yields CARDREETQYF.

The chain has TRBV28 and TRBJ1-3, with TRBD1 as a possible D gene (5 bases). V shed 5 bases and J shed 0 bases, with 11 bases lying between them. Germline CDR1 is MDHEN and CDR2 is SYDVKM. The CDR3 has 15 residues. The CDR3 DNA sequence: TGTGCCAGCAGTGACAGCCTCTCCTCTGGAAACACCATATATTTT. Encoded protein: CASSDSLSSGNTIYF. Full variable domain (remainder filled in from reference TRBV28 and TRBJ1-3): DVKVTQSSRYLVKRTGEKVFLECVQDMDHENMFWYRQDPGLGLRLIYFSYDVKMKEKGDIPEGYSVSREKKERFSLILESASTNQTSMYLCASSDSLSSGNTIYFGEGSWLTVV.

This chain joins TRBV27 and TRBJ2-7, with TRBD1 matching 7 bases. Germline assignment: CDR1 MNHEY and CDR2 SMNVEV (reference sequence). The CDR3 has 14 residues. Trimming removed 2 bases from V and 4 bases from J; junction bases left unmatched: 5. CDR3 DNA: TGTGCCAGCAGTTTAGTGGGACAGATGTACGAGCAGTACTTC. Encoded protein: CASSLVGQMYEQYF.

V gene TRBV19 combines with J gene TRBJ1-2, with 7 bases matching TRBD1. The CDR3 covers 15 residues. The germline gives CDR1 LNHDA, CDR2 SQIVND (reference sequence). After removal of 8 bases from V and 4 bases from J, the junction contained 13 bases not matched to a gene. CDR3 sequence (DNA): TGTGCCAGTGACGAGGGCAGGGGGTACTCCTATGGCTACACCTTC. As protein: CASDEGRGYSYGYTF.

V and J are TRBV7-2 and TRBJ2-1; 9 bases are shared with TRBD1. The germline V gene encodes CDR1 SGHTA and CDR2 FQGNSA. The length of the CDR3 is 16 residues. V gave up 5 bases and J gave up 6 bases; unmatched junction bases: 11. CDR3 DNA sequence: TGTGCCAGCAGCCCCCAGGACAGGGGAACGTTCAATGAGCAGTTCTTC. Protein product: CASSPQDRGTFNEQFF.

This sequence joins TRBV5-6 and TRBJ2-4; 14 bases are a match to TRBD2. CDR1 and CDR2 from the germline V gene are SGHDT and YYEEEE. J gave up 3 bases and V 9 bases, and 5 bases lay outside the gene matches. The CDR3 consists of 15 residues. The CDR3 sequence: CATGTSGGNKNIQYF. The CDR3 nucleotides read TGTGCCACCGGGACTAGCGGGGGAAACAAAAACATTCAGTACTTC.

This clone was recorded a few times. CDR3: CASSQDAETYEQYF. As DNA, the CDR3 is TGCGCCAGCAGCCAAGACGCAGAGACCTACGAGCAGTACTTC. The rearrangement joins TRBV4-3 to TRBJ2-7; D call uncertain. V was cut by 0 bases and J by 2 bases, with 8 bases left in between. Germline CDR1 and CDR2: LGHNA and YSLEER. The CDR3 has 14 residues.

V usage is TRBV15 and J usage is TRBJ1-2; 9 bases match TRBD1. The junction had 6 bases not matched to a gene; V was cut back by 0 bases and J by 7 bases. The CDR3 has 15 residues. Germline V gene data show CDR1 as LNHNV and CDR2 as YYDKDF (reference sequence). The CDR3 DNA reads TGTGCCACCAGCAGAGAATTAGGACAGGGGCGTGGCTACACCTTC. Translating gives CATSRELGQGRGYTF.

J is TRBJ2-7 and V is TRBV28; TRBD1 might be the D (5 bases). V was cut by 2 bases and J by 1 base, with 9 bases left in between. This CDR3 comprises 14 residues. Germline V gene sequence: CDR1 MDHEN, CDR2 SYDVKM. This chain's CDR3 is CASSLSQGSYEQYF. The CDR3 DNA sequence: TGTGCCAGCAGTTTAAGTCAGGGTTCCTACGAGCAGTACTTC.

J is TRBJ1-2 and V is TRBV12-5; D not resolved. Germline V CDR1 and CDR2: LGHNT, FRNRAP. CDR3 length: 13 residues. The V end was cut by 5 bases, the J end by 3 bases, with 10 bases between. In DNA, the CDR3 is TGTGCTAGTGGTCTTGACGGGTACTATGGCTACACCTTC. Its translation is CASGLDGYYGYTF. Full variable domain (outside the CDR3, taken from reference TRBV12-5 and TRBJ1-2): DARVTQTPRHKVTEMGQEVTMRCQPILGHNTVFWYRQTMMQGLELLAYFRNRAPLDDSGMPKDRFSAEMPDATLATLKIQPSEPRDSAVYFCASGLDGYYGYTFGSGTRLTVV.

The chain carries TRBV6-2 or TRBV6-3 and TRBJ2-2; 12 bases match TRBD1. The germline V gene encodes CDR1 MNHEY and CDR2 SVGEGT. V was pared by 1 base and J by 5 bases, with 5 bases of the junction left unmatched. This CDR3 comprises 17 residues. The CDR3 sequence is CASSYLGQGARTGELFF. The CDR3 DNA reads TGTGCCAGCAGTTACTTGGGACAGGGGGCCCGTACCGGGGAGCTGTTTTTT.

This chain links TRBV7-9 with TRBJ1-1; D not resolved. CDR1 is SEHNR, CDR2 FQNEAQ, per germline (reference sequence). The germline V and J ends were trimmed by 1 base and 7 bases, with 7 bases remaining between them. The CDR3 is made up of 12 amino acids. The DNA for the CDR3 is TGTGCCAGCAGCTTAGACGGATTTGAAGCTTTCTTT. It specifies CASSLDGFEAFF. Together with reference TRBV7-9 and TRBJ1-1, the CDR3 gives the full variable domain: DTGVSQNPRHKITKRGQNVTFRCDPISEHNRLYWYRQTLGQGPEFLTYFQNEAQLEKSRLLSDRFSAERPKGSFSTLEIQRTEQGDSAMYLCASSLDGFEAFFGQGTRLTVV.

This clone appeared once. The genes are TRBV28 and TRBJ2-7; D may be TRBD1 (5 bases). The CDR3 runs 14 residues. Germline CDR1 reads MDHEN; CDR2 reads SYDVKM. Trimming stripped 5 bases from V and 0 bases from J, with 11 bases between. This CDR3 is CASSRQLSSYEQYF. CDR3 nucleotide sequence: TGTGCCAGCAGTCGACAGTTAAGCTCCTACGAGCAGTACTTC.

This rearrangement joins TRBV7-2 to TRBJ2-2; D might be TRBD1 or TRBD2, each matching 5 bases. This CDR3 region has 13 residues. The germline V and J ends were trimmed by 11 bases and 1 base, with 11 bases remaining between them. Per germline, CDR1 SGHTA and CDR2 FQGNSA. The CDR3 sequence is CAGGAQNTGELFF. Written as DNA, the CDR3 is TGTGCCGGGGGAGCGCAGAACACCGGGGAGCTGTTTTTT.

V gene TRBV7-9 combines with J gene TRBJ2-7; no firm D call. CDR1 is SEHNR, CDR2 FQNEAQ, per germline (reference sequence). CDR3 length equals 13 residues. The germline V and J ends were trimmed by 2 bases and 3 bases, with 8 bases remaining between them. The CDR3 reads CASSLTENYEQYF. CDR3 nucleotide sequence: TGTGCCAGCAGCTTAACGGAGAACTACGAGCAGTACTTC.

The genes are TRBV4-2 and TRBJ1-1; D is uncertain. The CDR3 extends over 13 amino acids. Trimming took off 8 bases at V and 0 bases at J, with 10 bases between the two ends. Per germline, CDR1 LGHNA and CDR2 YNFKEQ. The DNA for the CDR3 is TGTGCCAGCGGCAGTCCCTTGAACACTGAAGCTTTCTTT. As protein: CASGSPLNTEAFF.

This chain uses TRBV10-3 with TRBJ2-5; TRBD1 matches at 9 bases. After removal of 7 bases from V and 4 bases from J, the junction contained 4 bases not matched to a gene. The length of the CDR3 is 13 residues. Germline CDR1 reads ENHRY; CDR2 reads SYGVKD. The CDR3 sequence: CAITRGQGETQYF. The CDR3 DNA follows: TGTGCCATCACCCGGGGACAGGGAGAGACCCAGTACTTC.

The V gene is TRBV21-1, the J gene TRBJ2-7; the table's D call TRBD1 went unverified against the DNA. TRBV21-1 is labeled a pseudogene. CDR3 length: 18 residues. The chain's CDR3 is CASSSQKEGTGCGYEQYF. The CDR3, as DNA: TGTGCCAGCAGCTCTCAAAAAGAAGGGACAGGATGTGGCTACGAGCAGTACTTC.

The rearrangement links TRBV27 to TRBJ1-1, with TRBD1 matching over 7 bases. This CDR3 is built from 14 residues. V gave up 4 bases and J gave up 0 bases; unmatched junction bases: 2. Germline CDR1 and CDR2: MNHEY and SMNVEV (reference sequence). In nucleotides, the CDR3 is TGTGCCAGCAGTTCTGACAGGGTGAACACTGAAGCTTTCTTT. Its protein is CASSSDRVNTEAFF.

About this clone: Other DNA sequences within the sample encode an identical CDR3. The CDR3 protein is CASSLWRETQYF. The DNA of the CDR3 is TGTGCCAGCAGCTTATGGAGAGAGACCCAGTACTTC. The chain recombines TRBV7-9 with TRBJ2-5; no definite D call. V lost 2 bases and J 4 bases, leaving 5 bases between the germline ends. This CDR3 is built from 12 residues. CDR1 and CDR2 from the germline V gene are SEHNR and FQNEAQ (reference sequence). Together with reference TRBV7-9 and TRBJ2-5, the CDR3 gives the full variable domain: DTGVSQNPRHKITKRGQNVTFRCDPISEHNRLYWYRQTLGQGPEFLTYFQNEAQLEKSRLLSDRFSAERPKGSFSTLEIQRTEQGDSAMYLCASSLWRETQYFGPGTRLLVL.

The chain joins TRBV10-3 to TRBJ2-6, with 7 bases that match TRBD2. Germline lookup yields CDR1 ENHRY and CDR2 SYGVKD. This CDR3 is 16 amino acids long. V lost 6 bases to trimming and J lost 0 bases; unmatched junction nucleotides: 5. The CDR3 nucleotides read TGTGCCATCAGCGCCGGCGGGGGCTCTGGGGCCAACGTCCTGACTTTC. Protein product: CAISAGGGSGANVLTF.